These T cell receptor beta chains were read from a single sample in a study of shared clonotypes between healthy human individuals. The assay was immunoSEQ multiplex PCR, and TCRdb's table has in-frame clones only and misses some. The table includes about 2.2 million clones, about 93% detected once. The sequenced sample was naive CD8+ T cells from PBMCs. Source of these receptors: a man aged 18 to 35 in good health. Some clones in this sample may be carry-over from other donors' samples. Both conserved end residues are part of each CDR3. The D gene is left open where the match is weak. Clone size is not always given. Where it is, it says once, few, many or a class for expanded clones.

J gene,V gene,clone size,D gene,CDR3 DNA,CDR3 protein
TRBJ1-2,TRBV6-5,.,.,TGTGCCAGCAGTTACGGGGGGCTTACTAACTATGGCTACACCTTC,CASSYGGLTNYGYTF
TRBJ2-1,TRBV7-8,.,TRBD2,TGTGCCAGCAGCTCAGAACTAGCGGGAGGCTTATTAAGCTCCTACAATGAGCAGTTCTTC,CASSSELAGGLLSSYNEQFF
TRBJ1-1,TRBV19,.,.,TGTGCCGTAAAAGGGTTATTCATGAACACTGAAGCTTTCTTT,CAVKGLFMNTEAFF
TRBJ1-1,TRBV5-4,.,TRBD1,TGTGCCAGCAGCTTGCTCCCCAGGGGGATATCCCCGCACACTGAAGCTTTCTTT,CASSLLPRGISPHTEAFF
TRBJ2-5,TRBV29-1,.,TRBD2,TGCAGCGTTGAAGCTAGGGCGGGGGAGCAGTACTTC,CSVEARAGEQYF
TRBJ2-7,TRBV28,.,TRBD2,TGTGCCAGCAGTTCGTTTACCAGACTAGCGGGAGGCTCCTACGAGCAGTACTTC,CASSSFTRLAGGSYEQYF
TRBJ1-2,TRBV9,.,.,TGTGCCAGCAGCGTACAGGGGAACTACACCTTC,CASSVQGNYTF
TRBJ2-7,TRBV11-1,.,TRBD1,TGTGCCAGCAGCCCGCGACAGGGTAAGCGCCACGAGCAGTACTTC,CASSPRQGKRHEQYF
TRBJ1-2,TRBV9,once,.,TGTGCCAGCAGCGCGAGGGACAACTTTAACTATGGCTACACCTTC,CASSARDNFNYGYTF
TRBJ2-1,TRBV11-2,once,TRBD2,TGTGCCAGCAGTCTAGCGGGAGGGAGGGTGAGTGAGCAGTTCTTC,CASSLAGGRVSEQFF
TRBJ2-1,TRBV7-6,.,.,TGTGCCAGCAGCATTCCTGGGCTTGTGGGGAATGAGCAGTTCTTC,CASSIPGLVGNEQFF
TRBJ2-7,TRBV28,once,TRBD2,TGTGCCAGCAGTTTCCGGGGAGGGAGGGACTACGAGCAGTACTTC,CASSFRGGRDYEQYF
TRBJ1-1,TRBV29-1,.,.,TGCAGCGGAGGGGGGGGCATGAACACTGAAGCTTTCTTT,CSGGGGMNTEAFF
TRBJ2-7,TRBV7-9,.,.,TGTGCCATCGCCCCTGAGCAGTACTTC,CAIAPEQYF
TRBJ2-7,TRBV27,few,.,TGTGCCAGCAGCCCCCCCTCCTACGAGCAGTACTTC,CASSPPSYEQYF
TRBJ2-1,TRBV11-2,few,.,TGTGCCAGCAGGTTCGGGGCCAATGAGCAGTTCTTC,CASRFGANEQFF
TRBJ2-7,TRBV19,.,.,TGTGCCAGTAGCTGGACAGACCGCTACGAGCAGTACTTC,CASSWTDRYEQYF
TRBJ1-1,TRBV10-2,few,.,TGCGCCAGCAGTGACGGTGGTGAAGCTTTCTTT,CASSDGGEAFF
TRBJ2-7,TRBV29-1,.,.,TGCAGCGTGTTGCTCTCGACCTACGAGCAGTACTTC,CSVLLSTYEQYF
TRBJ1-4,TRBV7-2,.,TRBD1,TGTGCCAGCAGCTTAGCGGGACAGCTTAATGAAAAACTGTTTTTT,CASSLAGQLNEKLFF
TRBJ1-4,TRBV15,.,.,TGTGCCACCAGCAGAGATTCGCTGGGGCGCAATGAAAAACTGTTTTTT,CATSRDSLGRNEKLFF
TRBJ1-1,TRBV7-2,.,.,TGTGCCAGCAGCTTAGCGGACAATTTGAACACTGAAGCTTTCTTT,CASSLADNLNTEAFF
TRBJ2-1,TRBV29-1,.,.,TGCAGCGTTGTACGGCCACCGCCCAATGAGCAGTTCTTC,CSVVRPPPNEQFF
TRBJ1-1,TRBV11-2,.,TRBD1,TGTGCCAGCAGCCAAACAGGGGGATGGGCTGAAGCTTTCTTT,CASSQTGGWAEAFF
TRBJ2-7,TRBV14,.,.,TGTGCCAGCAACGGCGGGATCAACTACGAGCAGTACTTC,CASNGGINYEQYF
TRBJ1-2,TRBV29-1,.,TRBD1,TGCAGCGTTCAGCCGGGACAGCATGGCTACACCTTC,CSVQPGQHGYTF
TRBJ2-2,TRBV7-9,.,.,TGTGCCAGCAGCTCTCCGACCGAGTCTTCCGGGGAGCTGTTTTTT,CASSSPTESSGELFF
TRBJ2-7,TRBV9,.,.,TGTGCCAGCAGCGTAGCAGGTAATGGCTACGAGCAGTACTTC,CASSVAGNGYEQYF
TRBJ1-5,TRBV7-8,.,.,TGTGCCAGCAGCTTTGATCAGAACAATCAGCCCCAGCATTTT,CASSFDQNNQPQHF
TRBJ2-7,TRBV29-1,.,TRBD2,TGCAGCGTCGAGACGGGACTAGCCTCCTACGAGCAGTACTTC,CSVETGLASYEQYF
TRBJ1-1,TRBV7-9,few,TRBD1,TGTGCCAGCAGCCCCGGACAGGGTAAATACACTGAAGCTTTCTTT,CASSPGQGKYTEAFF
TRBJ2-1,TRBV18,.,TRBD2,TGTGCCAGCTCACCTATAGCGGGAGGACAAAACAATGAGCAGTTCTTC,CASSPIAGGQNNEQFF
TRBJ1-1,TRBV2,.,.,TGTGCCAGCTGGGCGGGACTGATGAACACTGAAGCTTTCTTT,CASWAGLMNTEAFF
TRBJ2-6,TRBV7-9,.,TRBD1,TGTGCCAGCAGCTCGGGGGACAGGGTGGCTGGGGCCAACGTCCTGACTTTC,CASSSGDRVAGANVLTF
TRBJ2-1,TRBV27,.,.,TGTGCCAGTACGGCTGTCTCCTACAATGAGCAGTTCTTC,CASTAVSYNEQFF
TRBJ2-1,TRBV5-4,.,TRBD2,TGTGCCAGCAGCTTGGCCCTAGCGGGAGCTAGGGATGAGCAGTTCTTC,CASSLALAGARDEQFF
TRBJ2-5,TRBV7-9,few,TRBD2,TGTGCCAGCACCAACGGGGGGGTCCAAGAGACCCAGTACTTC,CASTNGGVQETQYF
TRBJ1-1,TRBV7-8,.,.,TGTGCCAGCAGCTTAGAGGGCGAGCTGAACACTGAAGCTTTCTTT,CASSLEGELNTEAFF
TRBJ1-5,TRBV10-3,.,.,TGTGCCATCAGTGAGTCGAGGCAGGGGCAACAGCCCCAGCATTTT,CAISESRQGQQPQHF
TRBJ2-1,TRBV29-1,.,TRBD2,TGCAGCGTTGAAGTGGCGGGAGGTGAGCAGTTCTTC,CSVEVAGGEQFF
TRBJ2-7,TRBV9,.,TRBD2,TGTGCCAGCAGCGCCTCCGGGACTAGCGGAACCTACGAGCAGTACTTC,CASSASGTSGTYEQYF
TRBJ2-5,TRBV27,.,TRBD2,TGTGCCAGCAGTCCTACTAGCGGGAGGGAAGAAGAGACCCAGTACTTC,CASSPTSGREEETQYF
TRBJ1-1,TRBV27,.,TRBD1,TGTGCCAGCAGTATTCGACAGGGGAACACTGAAGCTTTCTTT,CASSIRQGNTEAFF
TRBJ2-3,TRBV7-3,once,TRBD2,TGTGCCAGCAGCTCCTATTCGGGGGAGGGCCCGGATACGCAGTATTTT,CASSSYSGEGPDTQYF
TRBJ1-2,TRBV19,.,.,TGTGCCAGTAGTATATACGTGGGAAACTATGGCTACACCTTC,CASSIYVGNYGYTF
TRBJ2-2,TRBV28,.,.,TGTGCCAGCAGCCCTCTCTTTGACACCGGGGAGCTGTTTTTT,CASSPLFDTGELFF
TRBJ2-7,TRBV28,.,.,TGTGCCAGCAGTTTACCCCCGACGACAGGAGAAGGATACGAGCAGTACTTC,CASSLPPTTGEGYEQYF
TRBJ2-2,TRBV14,.,TRBD1,TGTGCCAGCAGCCGGGACAGATCCACCGGGGAGCTGTTTTTT,CASSRDRSTGELFF
TRBJ2-5,TRBV9,once,TRBD1,TGTGCCAGCAGCCCGGGACAGCAAGAGACCCAGTACTTC,CASSPGQQETQYF
TRBJ2-7,TRBV29-1,.,TRBD1,TGCAGCGGATACAGGGGAAACGAGCAGTACTTC,CSGYRGNEQYF
TRBJ2-1,TRBV4-2,.,.,TGTGCCAGCAGCCAAACGCCGAGAAGCTCCTACAATGAGCAGTTCTTC,CASSQTPRSSYNEQFF
TRBJ2-1,TRBV11-2,.,.,TGTGCCAGCAGCGTCCCGGGGTCCAACCTTCAGGAGCAGTTCTTC,CASSVPGSNLQEQFF
TRBJ2-5,TRBV6-1,.,.,TGTGCCAGCAGTGAAGGGGCAGCCCGGTACCAAGAGACCCAGTACTTC,CASSEGAARYQETQYF
TRBJ1-2,TRBV19,.,.,TGTGCCAGTAGTATAGGCACTCGGCGCTATGGCTACACCTTC,CASSIGTRRYGYTF
TRBJ1-3,TRBV21-1,.,.,TGTGCCAGCAGCTCGGATCCGGGACAGTCCGTCTCTGGAAACACCATATATTTT,CASSSDPGQSVSGNTIYF